This T cell receptor (beta chain) was recorded in a study of vaccination and CD4 T cells after COVID-19. Overall study context: Samples after vaccination came a median approximately 70 days past dose two, ranging 14 to 241.

CDR1 is SGDLS, CDR2 YYNGEE, per germline. The ends were cut back, 0 bases at V and 7 bases at J, with 8 bases in the middle. The CDR3 is 14 amino acids. Comments on this clonotype: The antigen is not known.

Cultured CD4+ T-cell DNA underwent Oncomine TCR Beta short-read sequencing. Cultured CD4+ T cells yielded the extracted genomic DNA. TCRdb passed the PCR reads through MiXCR, listing each CDR3 protein once. The data show 6,900 or so distinct CDR3 sequences, around 32% seen once. Treatment in this sample: roughly 10-day PBMC culture with coronavirus spike peptide pools or control peptides (ViraFEST assay). Collection of the unexposed donor's CD4+ T cells took place before the COVID-19 pandemic (2011-2018). Sample: CD4+ T cells from blood, cultured in vitro. This receptor was identified in a human donor in good health. V and J are TRBV9 and TRBJ1-6; D unclear. CDR3 in amino acids: CASSVGSGNSPLHF. Here the CDR3 DNA reads TGTGCCAGCAGCGTAGGGTCCGGGAATTCACCCCTCCACTTT. The full variable domain, completed using reference TRBV9 and TRBJ1-6, is DSGVTQTPKHLITATGQRVTLRCSPRSGDLSVYWYQQSLDQGLQFLIQYYNGEERAKGNILERFSAQQFPDLHSELNLSSLELGDSALYFCASSVGSGNSPLHFGNGTRLTVT.